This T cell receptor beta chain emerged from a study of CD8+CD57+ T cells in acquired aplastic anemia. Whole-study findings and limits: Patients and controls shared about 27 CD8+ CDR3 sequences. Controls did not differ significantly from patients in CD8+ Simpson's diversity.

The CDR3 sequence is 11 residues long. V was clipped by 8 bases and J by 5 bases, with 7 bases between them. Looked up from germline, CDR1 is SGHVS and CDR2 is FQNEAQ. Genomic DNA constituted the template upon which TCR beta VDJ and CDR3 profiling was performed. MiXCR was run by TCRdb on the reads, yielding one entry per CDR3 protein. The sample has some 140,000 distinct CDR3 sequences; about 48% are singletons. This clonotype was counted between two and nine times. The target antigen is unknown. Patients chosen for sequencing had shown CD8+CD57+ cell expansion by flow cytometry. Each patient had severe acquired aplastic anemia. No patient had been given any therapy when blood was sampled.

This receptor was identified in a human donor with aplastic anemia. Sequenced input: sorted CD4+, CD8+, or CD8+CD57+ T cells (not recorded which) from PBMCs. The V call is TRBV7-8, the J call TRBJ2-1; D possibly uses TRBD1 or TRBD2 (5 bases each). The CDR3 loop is CASRDDNEQFF. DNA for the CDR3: TGTGCCAGCCGGGACGACAATGAGCAGTTCTTC.